One and the same sample provided the 10 T cell receptor beta chains below, sequenced in a study of T-cell reconstitution after alpha-beta-depleted transplantation in children (TCRdb year 2016). The library was built by means of PCR. TCRdb shows the sequencer as Illumina HiSeq 2500. TCR libraries were prepared with molecular barcoding, using unique molecular identifiers to normalize TCRbeta repertoire quantification. The public reads were run again by TCRdb, first through fastp at Q25 and then through MiXCR, and only productive beta chains were kept. Rows are combined by CDR3 protein, so each entry shows the most common genes and DNA. The sample data list about 350,000 distinct CDR3 sequences, and about 16% of these were observed just once. Clones ranked in the top ten supply roughly two fifths of the sample. The sample's treatment or condition label, in plain terms: allogeneic hematopoietic cell transplantation with graft depleted of TCRalphabeta T cells and CD19 B cells.

The sequences come from PBMCs, mostly from graft donor cells, collected 360 days after TCRalphabeta/CD19-depleted stem cell transplant. These receptor sequences come from a male patient aged 2 to 9 who had a stem cell transplant for acute lymphoblastic leukemia, so the T cells may come from the graft donor.

The chain links TRBV6-2 or TRBV6-3 to TRBJ2-7; 8 positions match TRBD2. J lost 1 base, V lost 10 bases, and 12 bases had no gene match. CDR1 is MNHEY and CDR2 is SVGEGT in the germline V gene. The CDR3 has 15 residues. CDR3 DNA sequence: TGTGCCACCCAGCGGGTAGCGGGAAGTTCCTACGAGCAGTACTTC. This codes for CATQRVAGSSYEQYF.

V gene TRBV12-3 or TRBV12-4 combines with J gene TRBJ2-2; D call uncertain. V lost 0 bases and J 6 bases, leaving 11 bases between the germline ends. This CDR3 contains 15 residues. CDR3 sequence (DNA): TGTGCCAGCAGTTTAGCGATCGTGTTCGCCGGGGAGCTGTTTTTT. It is translated as CASSLAIVFAGELFF.

This clonotype was found once. The chain links TRBV5-1 to TRBJ2-2; perhaps TRBD1 as D (6 bases). Per the germline V gene, CDR1 is SGHRS and CDR2 is YFSETQ. With 4 bases removed from V and 0 bases from J, the gap between germline ends came to 16 bases. The CDR3 covers 17 residues. Here the CDR3 reads CASSSQTGRPNTGELFF. CDR3 DNA: TGCGCCAGCAGCAGCCAAACAGGGCGCCCGAACACCGGGGAGCTGTTTTTT.

In its sample, this clonotype was seen many times. This chain uses TRBV12-3 or TRBV12-4 with TRBJ2-7; TRBD2 aligns across 11 bases. This CDR3 contains 14 residues. Trimming removed 6 bases from V and 2 bases from J; junction bases left unmatched: 3. The CDR3, as DNA: TGTGCCAGCAGAGGGACTAGCGGAACCTACGAGCAGTACTTC. Protein sequence: CASRGTSGTYEQYF.

This clonotype has ten or more counts. This chain links TRBV28 with TRBJ2-1; the match to TRBD2 covers 9 bases. The CDR3 runs 16 residues. CDR1 is MDHEN and CDR2 is SYDVKM in the germline V gene. Germline trimming cut 5 bases from V and 9 bases from J; bases unmatched to any gene: 14. The CDR3 DNA follows: TGTGCCAGCAGTCAAATGGGCGGGAGGGGGGAATCTGAGCAGTTCTTC. Protein: CASSQMGGRGESEQFF.

This clonotype has only a few counts. This sequence joins TRBV5-1 and TRBJ1-3; 9 bases agree with TRBD1. CDR1 is SGHRS and CDR2 is YFSETQ in the germline V gene. This CDR3 is 16 amino acids long. With 0 bases clipped from V and 2 bases from J, the junction kept 3 bases outside the gene matches. CDR3 DNA: TGCGCCAGCAGCTTGGAGACAGGGGGGGCTGGAAACACCATATATTTT. Amino acid sequence: CASSLETGGAGNTIYF.

The chain is built from TRBV5-1 and TRBJ2-1; 9 bases agree with TRBD1. Germline trimming cut 4 bases from V and 4 bases from J; bases unmatched to any gene: 6. The germline V gene encodes CDR1 SGHRS and CDR2 YFSETQ. The CDR3 covers 15 residues. The CDR3 DNA reads as TGCGCCAGCAGCCAACCGGGACAGGGTTACAATGAGCAGTTCTTC. It is translated as CASSQPGQGYNEQFF. Together with reference TRBV5-1 and TRBJ2-1, the CDR3 gives the full variable domain: KAGVTQTPRYLIKTRGQQVTLSCSPISGHRSVSWYQQTPGQGLQFLFEYFSETQRNKGNFPGRFSGRQFSNSRSEMNVSTLELGDSALYLCASSQPGQGYNEQFFGPGTRLTVL.

This chain joins TRBV20-1 and TRBJ1-1, with D tentatively TRBD1 (6 bases). Looked up from germline, CDR1 is DFQATT and CDR2 is SNEGSKA (reference sequence). The CDR3 runs to 14 residues. Trimming removed 3 bases at V and 5 bases at J, with 16 bases between. The CDR3 DNA reads as TGCAGTGCTAGTGGCGGGGGGCGGGTGACTGAAGCTTTCTTT. Protein product: CSASGGGRVTEAFF.

The chain couples TRBV4-3 to TRBJ2-7, with 7 bases lining up with TRBD1. Per germline, CDR1 LGHNA and CDR2 YSLEER. V was pared by 2 bases and J by 0 bases, with 7 bases of the junction left unmatched. The CDR3 is 16 amino acids. CDR3 nucleotide sequence: TGCGCCAGCAGCCAACACCCGGGACAGAGCTCCTACGAGCAGTACTTC. Translating it yields CASSQHPGQSSYEQYF.

This clonotype has at least ten counts. This chain connects TRBV7-9 to TRBJ2-1; TRBD2 matches 7 bases. There are 14 residues in the CDR3. Trimming at V came to 10 bases and at J to 7 bases, leaving 13 bases not matched to a gene. CDR1 SEHNR and CDR2 FQNEAQ come from the germline V gene (reference sequence). In DNA form, the CDR3 reads TGTGCCATACTCCCGACTAGCATACCGAATGAGCAGTTCTTC. This encodes CAILPTSIPNEQFF. Supplemented by reference TRBV7-9 and TRBJ2-1, the full variable domain reads DTGVSQNPRHKITKRGQNVTFRCDPISEHNRLYWYRQTLGQGPEFLTYFQNEAQLEKSRLLSDRFSAERPKGSFSTLEIQRTEQGDSAMYLCAILPTSIPNEQFFGPGTRLTVL.